This T cell receptor beta chain was retrieved from a study of cytomegalovirus exposure and HLA in healthy donors. This clone has only one observation. 13 Jbeta primers and 60 Vbeta primers were used for the PCR. TCRdb's table, derived via immunoSEQ multiplex PCR, lists solely in-frame clones and lacks some. Here the sample spans about 140,000 clones, roughly four fifths being singletons. Sequencing was performed on PBMCs. The sequence came from a man aged 40-50 years in good health and CMV-seropositive.

The CDR3 spells CSTDTGVTDTQYF. In nucleotides, the CDR3 is TGCAGCACAGATACAGGGGTCACAGATACGCAGTATTTT. The chain joins TRBV29-1 to TRBJ2-3; 7 bases fit TRBD1. Germline CDR1 SQVTM, CDR2 ANQGSEA. The CDR3 is 13 residues long. V dropped 8 bases and J dropped 2; count of bases not matched to a gene: 7.